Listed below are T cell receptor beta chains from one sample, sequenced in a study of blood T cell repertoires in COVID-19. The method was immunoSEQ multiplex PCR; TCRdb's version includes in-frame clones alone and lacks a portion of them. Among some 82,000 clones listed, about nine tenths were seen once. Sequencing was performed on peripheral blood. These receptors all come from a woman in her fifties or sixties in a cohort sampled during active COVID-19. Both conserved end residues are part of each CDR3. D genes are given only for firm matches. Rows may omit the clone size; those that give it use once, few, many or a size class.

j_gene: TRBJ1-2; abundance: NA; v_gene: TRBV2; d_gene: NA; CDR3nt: TGTGCCAGCAGTAATGCAGGGAATAGTGGCTACACCTTC; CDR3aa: CASSNAGNSGYTF
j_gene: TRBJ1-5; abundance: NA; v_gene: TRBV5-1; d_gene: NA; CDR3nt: TGCGCCAGCAGCTTGGGAGGAGATGGGCCCCAGCATTTT; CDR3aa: CASSLGGDGPQHF
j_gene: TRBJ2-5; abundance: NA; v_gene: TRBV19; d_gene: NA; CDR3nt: TGTGCCAGTAGTATAAGCTCTCAAGAGACCCAGTACTTC; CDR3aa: CASSISSQETQYF
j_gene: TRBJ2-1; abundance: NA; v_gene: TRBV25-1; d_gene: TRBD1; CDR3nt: TGTGCCAGCAGGAAGACAGGGGTGTCCTACAATGAGCAGTTCTTC; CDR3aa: CASRKTGVSYNEQFF
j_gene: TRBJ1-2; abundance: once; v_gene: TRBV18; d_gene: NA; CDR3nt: TGTGCCAGCTCACCAAGCGCGGGGGTCGGCGGGGCGTATGGCTACACCTTC; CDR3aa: CASSPSAGVGGAYGYTF
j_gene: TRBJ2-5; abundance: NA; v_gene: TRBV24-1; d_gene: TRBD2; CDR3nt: TGTGCCACCAGTGATTTCGGCGGGAGTCGGGAGACCCAGTACTTC; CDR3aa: CATSDFGGSRETQYF
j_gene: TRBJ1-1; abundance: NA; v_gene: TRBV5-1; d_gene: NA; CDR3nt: TGCGCCAGCAGCTTAGGGACTCCGGGCACTGAAGCTTTCTTT; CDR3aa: CASSLGTPGTEAFF
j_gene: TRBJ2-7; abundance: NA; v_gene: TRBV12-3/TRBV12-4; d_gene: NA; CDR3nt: TGTGCCAGCAGGCGTTCTAGAGGCGAGCAGTACTTC; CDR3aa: CASRRSRGEQYF
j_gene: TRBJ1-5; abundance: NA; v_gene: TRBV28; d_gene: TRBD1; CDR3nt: TGTGCCAGCAGAGAGGGGGCTGGTCAGCCCCAGCATTTT; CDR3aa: CASREGAGQPQHF
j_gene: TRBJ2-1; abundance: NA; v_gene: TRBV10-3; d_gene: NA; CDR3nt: TGTGCCATCAGTGATCCAGGAGGCCCCTCGTGGAATGAGCAGTTCTTC; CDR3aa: CAISDPGGPSWNEQFF
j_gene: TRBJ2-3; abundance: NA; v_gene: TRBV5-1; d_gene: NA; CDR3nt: TGCGCCAGCAGCTTACAGGGCACAGATACGCAGTATTTT; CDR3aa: CASSLQGTDTQYF
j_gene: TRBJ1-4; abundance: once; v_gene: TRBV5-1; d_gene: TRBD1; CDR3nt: TGCGCCAGCAGCCCCTTGGGCGGACAGGGCGGAGAAAAACTGTTTTTT; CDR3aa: CASSPLGGQGGEKLFF
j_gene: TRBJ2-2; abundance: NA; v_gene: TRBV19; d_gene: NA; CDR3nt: TGTGCCAGTAGTATTAGCGGCCACAGATATACCGTCTCGAACACCGGGGAGCTGTTTTTT; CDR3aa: CASSISGHRYTVSNTGELFF
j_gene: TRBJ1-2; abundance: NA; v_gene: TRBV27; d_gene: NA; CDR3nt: TGTGCCAGCAGTTTATCCTGGGGAGCTAACTATGGCTACACCTTC; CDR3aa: CASSLSWGANYGYTF
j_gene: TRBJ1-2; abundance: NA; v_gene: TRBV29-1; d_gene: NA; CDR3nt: TGCAGCGTTGAAATCGCAGACTATGGCTACACCTTC; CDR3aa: CSVEIADYGYTF
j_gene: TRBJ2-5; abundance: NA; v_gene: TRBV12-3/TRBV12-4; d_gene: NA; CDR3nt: TGTGCCAGCAGTTTTGGAGAGAGAGAGACCCAGTACTTC; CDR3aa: CASSFGERETQYF
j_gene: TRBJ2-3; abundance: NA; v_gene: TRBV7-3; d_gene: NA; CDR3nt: TGTGCCAGCAGCCGACAGGTTTCTAGCACAGATACGCAGTATTTT; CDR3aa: CASSRQVSSTDTQYF
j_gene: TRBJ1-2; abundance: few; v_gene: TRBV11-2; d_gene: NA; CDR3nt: TGTGCCAGCAGCAACACAGGGAATCACTATGGCTACACCTTC; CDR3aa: CASSNTGNHYGYTF
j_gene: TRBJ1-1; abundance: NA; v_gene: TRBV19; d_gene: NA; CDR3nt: TGTGCCAGTAGTATGGGGGCTAACACTGAAGCTTTCTTT; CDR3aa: CASSMGANTEAFF
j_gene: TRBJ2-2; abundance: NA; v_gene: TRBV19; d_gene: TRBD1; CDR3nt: TGTGCCAGTAGTACTGGACAGGGGAGGACCGGGGAGCTGTTTTTT; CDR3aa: CASSTGQGRTGELFF
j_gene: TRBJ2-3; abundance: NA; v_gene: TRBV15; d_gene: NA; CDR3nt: TGTGCCACCAGCAGGGGGGGACAGTCTACAGATACGCAGTATTTT; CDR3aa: CATSRGGQSTDTQYF
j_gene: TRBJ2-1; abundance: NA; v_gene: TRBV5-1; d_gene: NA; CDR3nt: TGCGCCAGCAGCCTCCGACCGGGAGCGGATGAGCAGTTCTTC; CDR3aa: CASSLRPGADEQFF
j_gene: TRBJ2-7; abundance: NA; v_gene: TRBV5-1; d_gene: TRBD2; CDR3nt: TGCGCCAGCAGCGCTGGACTAGCGAGATACGAGCAGTACTTC; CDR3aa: CASSAGLARYEQYF
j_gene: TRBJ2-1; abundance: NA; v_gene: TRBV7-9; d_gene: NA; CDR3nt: TGTGCCAGCAGCTTCGGCGGTTCGTACAATGAGCAGTTCTTC; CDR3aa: CASSFGGSYNEQFF
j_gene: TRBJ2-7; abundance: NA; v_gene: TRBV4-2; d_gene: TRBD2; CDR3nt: TGTGCCAGCAGTTCGGACCCCATAGCGGGAGGAGGGGACGAGCAGTACTTC; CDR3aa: CASSSDPIAGGGDEQYF
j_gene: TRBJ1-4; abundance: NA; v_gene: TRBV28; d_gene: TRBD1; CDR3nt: TGTGCCAGCAGCAAACCAGGGGGAAAACTGTTTTTT; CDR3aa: CASSKPGGKLFF